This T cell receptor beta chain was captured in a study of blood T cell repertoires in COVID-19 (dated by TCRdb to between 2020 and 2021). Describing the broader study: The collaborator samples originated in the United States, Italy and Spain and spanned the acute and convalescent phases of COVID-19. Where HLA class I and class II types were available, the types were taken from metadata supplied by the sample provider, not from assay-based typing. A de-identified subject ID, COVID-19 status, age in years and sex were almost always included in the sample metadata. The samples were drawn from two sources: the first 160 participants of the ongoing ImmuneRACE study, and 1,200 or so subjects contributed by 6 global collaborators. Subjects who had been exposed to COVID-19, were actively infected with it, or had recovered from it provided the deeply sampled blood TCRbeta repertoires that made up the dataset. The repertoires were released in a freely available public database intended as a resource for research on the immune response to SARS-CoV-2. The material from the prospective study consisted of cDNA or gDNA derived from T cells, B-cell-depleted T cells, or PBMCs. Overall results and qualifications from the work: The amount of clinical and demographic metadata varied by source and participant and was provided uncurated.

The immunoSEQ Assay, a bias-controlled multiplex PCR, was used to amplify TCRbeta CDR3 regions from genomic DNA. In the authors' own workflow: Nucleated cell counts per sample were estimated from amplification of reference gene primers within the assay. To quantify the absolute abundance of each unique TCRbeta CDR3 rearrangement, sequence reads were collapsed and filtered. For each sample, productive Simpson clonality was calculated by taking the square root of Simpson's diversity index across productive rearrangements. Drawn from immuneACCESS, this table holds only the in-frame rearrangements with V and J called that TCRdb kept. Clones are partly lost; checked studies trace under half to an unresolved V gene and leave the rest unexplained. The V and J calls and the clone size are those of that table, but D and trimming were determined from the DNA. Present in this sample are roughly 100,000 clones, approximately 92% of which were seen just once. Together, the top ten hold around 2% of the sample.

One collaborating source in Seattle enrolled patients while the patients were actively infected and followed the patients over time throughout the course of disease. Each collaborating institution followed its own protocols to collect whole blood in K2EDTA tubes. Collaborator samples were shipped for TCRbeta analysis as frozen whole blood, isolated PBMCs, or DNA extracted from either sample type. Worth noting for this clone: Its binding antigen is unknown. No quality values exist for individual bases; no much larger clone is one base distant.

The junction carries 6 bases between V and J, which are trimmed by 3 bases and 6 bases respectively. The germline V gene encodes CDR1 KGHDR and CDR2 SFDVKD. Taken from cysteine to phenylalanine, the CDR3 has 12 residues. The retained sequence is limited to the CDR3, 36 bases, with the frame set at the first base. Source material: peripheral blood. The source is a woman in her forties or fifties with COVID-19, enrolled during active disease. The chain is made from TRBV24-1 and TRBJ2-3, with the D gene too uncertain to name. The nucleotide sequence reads TGTGCCACCAGTGATACTTGGGATACGCAGTATTTT. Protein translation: CATSDTWDTQYF.